The next 14 T cell receptor beta chains were all read from a single sample in a study of cytomegalovirus exposure and HLA in healthy donors. The PCR employed 60 Vbeta primers together with 13 Jbeta primers. Produced via immunoSEQ multiplex PCR; TCRdb's table is partial and in-frame only. Among roughly 160,000 clones, roughly 82% were seen once, and the ten largest hold 1.6%. The sample consisted of PBMCs. These receptors all come from a woman aged 30 to 39 in good health and CMV-seronegative.

The CDR3 spells CASSPAWRPLATRYEQYF. The DNA for the CDR3 is TGTGCCAGCAGTCCGGCGTGGAGACCCCTAGCGACGCGCTACGAGCAGTACTTC. This chain connects TRBV27 to TRBJ2-7, with D maybe TRBD2 (6 bases). V was cut by 5 bases and J by 3 bases, with 26 bases left in between. Germline assignment: CDR1 MNHEY and CDR2 SMNVEV (reference sequence). This CDR3 is built from 18 residues.

V usage is TRBV5-1 and J usage is TRBJ2-2, with no clear D. V was pared by 4 bases and J by 7 bases, with 29 bases between. The CDR3 is 19 amino acids. The germline CDR1 and CDR2 sequences are SGHRS and YFSETQ. The CDR3 nucleotides read TGCGCCAGCAGCGTGCGCGCGAGACTTTCAACCACGCATGGCGGGGAGCTGTTTTTT. Amino acids: CASSVRARLSTTHGGELFF.

V is TRBV19 and J is TRBJ1-2, with TRBD1 matching 7 bases. After removal of 5 bases from V and 8 bases from J, the junction contained 11 bases not matched to a gene. The germline V gene encodes CDR1 LNHDA and CDR2 SQIVND (reference sequence). The CDR3 totals 14 residues. The CDR3 DNA follows: TGTGCCAGTAGTGCTCGGGACAGCTCGGGCGGCTACACCTTC. Its translation: CASSARDSSGGYTF.

CDR3 in DNA: TGTGCCATCCTCCGGGACAGCAACGAGCAGTACTTC. Translation: CAILRDSNEQYF. J is TRBJ2-7 and V is TRBV6-1; TRBD1 agrees at 7 bases. The CDR3 sequence is 12 residues long. With 10 bases clipped from V and 5 bases from J, the junction kept 8 bases outside the gene matches. CDR1 MNHNS and CDR2 SASEGT come from the germline V gene.

The V and J genes are TRBV7-8 and TRBJ2-5; perhaps TRBD1 as D (5 bases). The CDR3 contains 14 residues. CDR1 and CDR2 (germline): SGHVS, FQNEAQ. Trimming shortened V by 7 bases and J by 5 bases, and 17 bases separated the two germline ends. This chain's CDR3 is CASKWGRVTETQYF. CDR3 in DNA: TGTGCCAGCAAGTGGGGCAGGGTGACGGAGACCCAGTACTTC.

J is TRBJ2-1 and V is TRBV6-1, with 7 positions matching TRBD1. Unmatched junction bases numbered 5, after V lost 3 bases and J lost 3 bases. This CDR3 is built from 15 residues. Germline CDR1 and CDR2: MNHNS and SASEGT. This CDR3 is CASSDPRDSYNEQFF. CDR3 in DNA: TGTGCCAGCAGTGATCCTAGGGACAGCTACAATGAGCAGTTCTTC.

This chain joins TRBV7-2 and TRBJ2-7, with 8 bases that match TRBD2. The V segment lost 0 bases and the J segment 3 bases; nucleotides outside the gene matches: 4. Per the germline V gene, CDR1 is SGHTA and CDR2 is FQGNSA. CDR3 size: 15 residues. CDR3 sequence reads: CASSLASGGSYEQYF. In DNA form, the CDR3 reads TGTGCCAGCAGCTTAGCTTCGGGAGGGAGCTACGAGCAGTACTTC.

The chain carries TRBV15 and TRBJ2-1; TRBD2 matches 16 bases. J lost 8 bases, V lost 0 bases, and 1 base had no gene match. Per germline, CDR1 LNHNV and CDR2 YYDKDF (reference sequence). The CDR3 consists of 16 residues. The CDR3 coding sequence is TGTGCCACCAGCAGAGAGGGACTAGCGGGGGGGTATGAGCAGTTCTTC. Its translation is CATSREGLAGGYEQFF.

This chain links TRBV6-5 with TRBJ1-1; 7 positions agree with TRBD1. Trimming took 5 bases from V and 2 from J; bases not matched to a gene: 5. The CDR3 has 14 residues. Germline CDR1 and CDR2: MNHEY and SVGAGI. CDR3 coding DNA: TGTGCCAGCAGTAGGGACAGAGATAACACTGAAGCTTTCTTT. It codes for CASSRDRDNTEAFF.

This chain uses TRBV6-6 with TRBJ2-7; 7 positions agree with TRBD1. Germline CDR1 reads MNHNY; CDR2 reads SVGAGI (reference sequence). The CDR3 is 14 residues long. The V gene end was trimmed by 6 bases and the J gene end by 6 bases; junction bases not matched to a gene: 11. CDR3 sequence reads: CASRLLLSGGEQYF. CDR3 nucleotides: TGTGCCAGCAGACTACTATTATCAGGGGGCGAGCAGTACTTC.

The V gene is TRBV4-3, the J gene TRBJ1-1, with 9 bases that match TRBD1. This CDR3 contains 16 residues. The germline V gene has CDR1 LGHNA and CDR2 YSLEER. Trimming removed 2 bases from V and 2 bases from J; junction bases left unmatched: 6. CDR3 protein: CASSQKTGGGNTEAFF. CDR3 bases: TGCGCCAGCAGCCAAAAGACAGGGGGAGGAAACACTGAAGCTTTCTTT.

Here the CDR3 reads CARTQGLWNEQFF. CDR3 bases: TGTGCCAGAACTCAGGGGTTGTGGAATGAGCAGTTCTTC. V gene TRBV4-2 combines with J gene TRBJ2-1; tentatively, D is TRBD1 (6 bases). The V gene lost 9 bases and the J gene lost 7 bases, with 16 bases spanning the gap. This CDR3 region has 13 residues. Germline V gene data show CDR1 as LGHNA and CDR2 as YNFKEQ.

The rearrangement links TRBV4-3 to TRBJ1-3; a weak D match, TRBD1 (6 bases). The length of the CDR3 is 17 residues. Germline loops: CDR1 LGHNA, CDR2 YSLEER. The V end was cut by 5 bases, the J end by 1 base, with 18 bases between. The CDR3 DNA reads TGCGCCAGCAGCAAGGCCCGGGGACACCTTTCTGGAAACACCATATATTTT. It translates to CASSKARGHLSGNTIYF.

Comments on this clone: Other DNA sequences in this sample translate to the same CDR3. The gene calls are TRBV7-9 and TRBJ2-7, with TRBD1 matching 7 bases. The CDR3 has 14 residues. Germline V CDR1 and CDR2: SEHNR, FQNEAQ (reference sequence). V lost 5 bases and J lost 1; bases outside the gene matches: 5. Here the CDR3 DNA reads TGTGCCAGCAGCCCAGGACAGGTTTCCTACGAGCAGTACTTC. Its translation: CASSPGQVSYEQYF.